Each of the 24 T cell receptor beta chains below was sequenced from the same sample in a study of blood T cell repertoires in COVID-19. Clones were read by immunoSEQ multiplex PCR, and TCRdb kept only the in-frame ones, dropping some. The table includes 150,000 to 200,000 clones, over 75% detected once. Sequenced material: PBMCs or T cells enriched from blood (not recorded which). These receptors all stem from a woman aged 18-30 years who had recovered from COVID-19.

The gene calls are TRBV5-4 and TRBJ2-7; 10 bases fit TRBD1. Germline trimming cut 4 bases from V and 5 bases from J; bases unmatched to any gene: 6. Germline V gene lookup returns CDR1 SGHNT and CDR2 YYREEE (reference sequence). The CDR3 sequence is 14 residues long. The CDR3 region has the DNA TGTGCCAGCAGCCCCCGGACAGGGGGGGACGAGCAGTACTTC. This gives the protein CASSPRTGGDEQYF.

This chain joins TRBV7-6 and TRBJ2-7; possibly TRBD2 for D (6 bases). V lost 0 bases, J lost 0 bases, and 15 bases lay in between. CDR3 length equals 17 residues. Germline assignment: CDR1 SGHVS and CDR2 FNYEAQ. CDR3 coding DNA: TGTGCCAGCAGCTTAGCTCCCGGGACTCCGAGCTCCTACGAGCAGTACTTC. It codes for CASSLAPGTPSSYEQYF. Complete variable domain (other parts from reference TRBV7-6 and TRBJ2-7): GAGVSQSPRYKVTKRGQDVALRCDPISGHVSLYWYRQALGQGPEFLTYFNYEAQQDKSGLPNDRFSAERPEGSISTLTIQRTEQRDSAMYRCASSLAPGTPSSYEQYFGPGTRLTVT.

This chain uses TRBV20-1 with TRBJ1-1, with a weak D call TRBD1 (6 bases). Trimming took off 3 bases at V and 11 bases at J, with 10 bases between the two ends. From germline, CDR1 is DFQATT and CDR2 SNEGSKA (reference sequence). The CDR3 loop spans 10 amino acids. In DNA, the CDR3 is TGCAGTGCTAGGGGCGACAGGGCTTTCTTT. This translates into CSARGDRAFF.

This clone turned up a few times. The chain is built from TRBV9 and TRBJ2-7; 9 nucleotides line up with TRBD2. Germline V CDR1 and CDR2: SGDLS, YYNGEE. CDR3 length: 14 residues. The V gene end was trimmed by 0 bases and the J gene end by 6 bases; junction bases not matched to a gene: 4. CDR3 in amino acids: CASSVGSGSLEQYF. The CDR3 coding sequence is TGTGCCAGCAGCGTAGGTAGCGGGAGCCTCGAGCAGTACTTC.

This clone has only one observation. The rearrangement joins TRBV5-1 to TRBJ1-3; D unclear. The V end was cut by 3 bases, the J end by 0 bases, with 10 bases between. This CDR3 spans 15 amino acids. CDR1 and CDR2 from the germline V gene are SGHRS and YFSETQ. For the CDR3, the DNA is TGCGCCAGCAGCTATGACACGAGCTCTGGAAACACCATATATTTT. As protein: CASSYDTSSGNTIYF.

The V and J genes are TRBV14 and TRBJ2-7; D unresolved. The CDR3 length is 11 residues. In germline, CDR1 is SGHDN, CDR2 FVKESK. Trimming pared 8 bases from V and 6 bases from J, leaving 11 bases between. The CDR3 DNA reads TGTGCCAGCCCGACAAATGGCGAGCAGTACTTC. Its translation: CASPTNGEQYF.

The gene calls are TRBV5-4 and TRBJ1-5, with a weak D call TRBD1 (5 bases). The V and J ends lost 0 bases and 5 bases respectively, with 9 bases between them. The CDR3 is 14 amino acids. Germline V CDR1 and CDR2: SGHNT, YYREEE (reference sequence). DNA of the CDR3: TGTGCCAGCAGCTTGGGGGGGGTAGATCAGCCCCAGCATTTT. Translating it yields CASSLGGVDQPQHF.

This clone was detected only once. This chain uses TRBV6-5 with TRBJ2-7; TRBD2 matches 15 bases. CDR1 and CDR2 (germline): MNHEY, SVGAGI. This CDR3 has 15 residues. J lost 6 bases, V lost 6 bases, and 6 bases had no gene match. In nucleotides, the CDR3 is TGTGCCAGCAGCACTGGGACTAGCGGGAGGAGCGAGCAGTACTTC. It translates to CASSTGTSGRSEQYF.

V gene TRBV7-9 combines with J gene TRBJ2-4; 14 positions agree with TRBD2. The ends lost 4 bases at V and 0 bases at J; junction bases unmatched: 8. Germline CDR1 reads SEHNR; CDR2 reads FQNEAQ (reference sequence). The CDR3 totals 19 residues. DNA of the CDR3: TGTGCCAGCAGCTCGCTCGAGGGACTAGCGGGAGAAGCCAAAAACATTCAGTACTTC. As protein: CASSSLEGLAGEAKNIQYF.

The chain uses TRBV6-6 and TRBJ2-5; perhaps TRBD2 as D (5 bases). The CDR3 is 14 residues long. Germline V gene sequence: CDR1 MNHNY, CDR2 SVGAGI (reference sequence). V gave up 6 bases and J gave up 2 bases, with 13 bases separating them. The CDR3 is CASRRTGSQETQYF. The CDR3 bases are TGTGCCAGCAGACGGACGGGGAGTCAAGAGACCCAGTACTTC.

V is TRBV7-6 and J is TRBJ1-5; 12 bases map to TRBD1. The CDR3 has 15 residues. Germline V gene data show CDR1 as SGHVS and CDR2 as FNYEAQ. Trimming took 5 bases from V and 6 from J; bases not matched to a gene: 5. CDR3 in DNA: TGTGCCAGCAGCGGGACAGGGGGCGCGGGTCAGCCCCAGCATTTT. Encoded protein: CASSGTGGAGQPQHF.

The gene calls are TRBV27 and TRBJ1-2; 9 bases match TRBD1. Germline assignment: CDR1 MNHEY and CDR2 SMNVEV (reference sequence). The junction had 11 bases not matched to a gene; V was cut back by 6 bases and J by 3 bases. The CDR3 has 16 residues. CDR3 DNA: TGTGCCAGCAGAGCTCCGGGACAGGGTAGCTACTATGGCTACACCTTC. Encoded protein: CASRAPGQGSYYGYTF.

The rearrangement links TRBV18 to TRBJ2-7; 10 bases fit TRBD1. Germline V gene sequence: CDR1 KGHSH, CDR2 LQKENI. This CDR3 has 18 residues. The V and J ends lost 6 bases and 3 bases, in that order; junction bases with no gene match: 17. The CDR3 reads CASSFYLRGTGVNYEQYF. In DNA, the CDR3 is TGTGCCAGCTCTTTTTACCTCCGTGGGACAGGGGTGAACTACGAGCAGTACTTC.

The chain combines TRBV4-3 with TRBJ2-1; D possibly corresponds to TRBD2 (5 bases). Germline V gene lookup returns CDR1 LGHNA and CDR2 YSLEER. V lost 1 base, J lost 3 bases, and 7 bases lay in between. CDR3 length equals 14 residues. For the CDR3, the DNA is TGCGCCAGCAGCCAAGGAACTAGCTACAATGAGCAGTTCTTC. It yields the protein CASSQGTSYNEQFF.

The chain recombines TRBV18 with TRBJ2-2; 9 bases line up with TRBD2. This CDR3 is 16 amino acids long. Germline lookup yields CDR1 KGHSH and CDR2 LQKENI. J was trimmed by 6 bases and V by 1 base; bases with no gene match: 6. CDR3 protein: CASSPRRAGGAGELFF. The DNA for the CDR3 is TGTGCCAGCTCACCACGACGAGCGGGAGGTGCCGGGGAGCTGTTTTTT. The full variable domain, completed using reference TRBV18 and TRBJ2-2, is NAGVMQNPRHLVRRRGQEARLRCSPMKGHSHVYWYRQLPEEGLKFMVYLQKENIIDESGMPKERFSAEFPKEGPSILRIQQVVRGDSAAYFCASSPRRAGGAGELFFGEGSRLTVL.

The chain combines TRBV7-8 with TRBJ1-5, with D possibly matching TRBD1 (5 bases). The CDR3 loop spans 17 amino acids. Trimming stripped 5 bases from V and 0 bases from J, with 17 bases between. Germline V CDR1 and CDR2: SGHVS, FQNEAQ. This CDR3 is CASSPPPYRTSNQPQHF. The CDR3 nucleotides read TGTGCCAGCAGCCCGCCCCCTTACAGGACTAGCAATCAGCCCCAGCATTTT.

The chain joins TRBV15 to TRBJ2-5, with TRBD2 identical over 12 bases. V was pared by 1 base and J by 4 bases, with 10 bases of the junction left unmatched. The CDR3 runs 18 residues. Germline loops: CDR1 LNHNV, CDR2 YYDKDF (reference sequence). The CDR3 coding sequence is TGTGCCACCAGCAGAGCTGGGGGACTAGCGGGCTGGAGAGAGACCCAGTACTTC. Translated: CATSRAGGLAGWRETQYF.

A note on this clone: Just one base apart from a much larger clone, this may be a read error. The chain uses TRBV27 and TRBJ2-2, with D uncertain. The CDR3 totals 13 residues. Trimming stripped 2 bases from V and 4 bases from J, with 5 bases between. CDR1 is MNHEY, CDR2 SMNVEV, per germline (reference sequence). The CDR3 DNA is TGTGCCAGCAGTTTACAGGCCACCGGGGAGCTGTTTTTT. Encoded protein: CASSLQATGELFF.

Notes on this clone: Within the sample, other DNA sequences also encode this same CDR3. This chain connects TRBV28 to TRBJ2-7; D gene ambiguous. Trimming removed 2 bases from V and 6 bases from J, with 5 bases in between. Germline CDR1 and CDR2: MDHEN and SYDVKM. CDR3 length: 11 residues. Here the CDR3 DNA reads TGTGCCAGCAGTTTAGGCGGCGAGCAGTACTTC. Protein product: CASSLGGEQYF.

The chain recombines TRBV4-1 with TRBJ2-2, with D hard to call. The V gene's germline CDR1 is MGHRA and CDR2 YSYEKL. The CDR3 is 16 amino acids. V was clipped by 0 bases and J by 6 bases, with 14 bases between them. The DNA for the CDR3 is TGCGCCAGCAGCCAAGAACCGGGTTTCAGCTCCGGGGAGCTGTTTTTT. Its protein product is CASSQEPGFSSGELFF.

The chain joins TRBV20-1 to TRBJ2-7; D might be TRBD2 (7 bases). The germline V and J ends were trimmed by 3 bases and 2 bases, with 14 bases remaining between them. The CDR3 has 14 amino acids. CDR1 is DFQATT, CDR2 SNEGSKA, per germline (reference sequence). The CDR3 DNA is TGCAGTGCTAGTAGGGGGGGGACACCCTACGAGCAGTACTTC. It specifies CSASRGGTPYEQYF.

The chain combines TRBV28 with TRBJ1-5, with TRBD1 matching 9 bases. Trimming took 10 bases from V and 5 from J; bases not matched to a gene: 18. Germline CDR1 reads MDHEN; CDR2 reads SYDVKM. This CDR3 has 17 amino acids. CDR3 sequence reads: CATQPIRTGVKYQPQHF. In nucleotides, the CDR3 is TGTGCCACCCAACCTATTAGGACAGGGGTCAAGTATCAGCCCCAGCATTTT.

The chain couples TRBV29-1 to TRBJ2-2; 12 positions agree with TRBD2. Trimming cost V 7 bases and J 1 base; bases outside gene matches: 4. Germline values: CDR1 SQVTM, CDR2 ANQGSEA. The CDR3 loop spans 15 amino acids. The CDR3 reads CSARTSGMNTGELFF. CDR3 nucleotides: TGCAGCGCACGGACTAGCGGGATGAACACCGGGGAGCTGTTTTTT.

V is TRBV18 and J is TRBJ1-4, with D hard to call. The CDR3 has 14 residues. Deletions cut 0 bases from V and 3 bases from J, with 5 bases between. CDR1 is KGHSH, CDR2 LQKENI, per germline. The CDR3 spells CASSPPAPNEKLFF. The DNA of the CDR3 is TGTGCCAGCTCACCACCGGCACCTAATGAAAAACTGTTTTTT. The whole variable domain, filled in from reference TRBV18 and TRBJ1-4, reads NAGVMQNPRHLVRRRGQEARLRCSPMKGHSHVYWYRQLPEEGLKFMVYLQKENIIDESGMPKERFSAEFPKEGPSILRIQQVVRGDSAAYFCASSPPAPNEKLFFGSGTQLSVL.